This TCR beta chain comes out of a study of response to subunit inactivated influenza vaccine. Study results and limitations: The authors suggested that few new T cells are recruited per seasonal influenza vaccination.

Via MiXCR, TCRdb re-called the RT-PCR reads, giving one row per CDR3 protein. The data show 200,000 to 250,000 distinct CDR3 sequences, with 9% to 15% seen just once and 7.8% held by the top ten. V was clipped by 3 bases and J by 7 bases, with 17 bases between them. Germline CDR1 reads SGHKS; CDR2 reads YYEKEE (reference sequence). The CDR3 has 15 amino acids. In this sample, this clonotype turned up a few times. What it recognizes is unknown. The sample was non-naive T cells sorted from PBMCs, taken about 14 days before vaccination. The chain carries TRBV5-5 and TRBJ2-1; the D gene could be TRBD1 or TRBD2 (5 bases each). The TCR comes from a man in his fifties who received an inactivated influenza vaccine. CDR3 sequence (DNA): TGTGCCAGCAGCTCGGACGGGACCATTACGAATGAGCAGTTCTTC. Translated: CASSSDGTITNEQFF.